A single sample is the source of the 22 T cell receptor beta chains below, sequenced in a study of identical twins. Using its own MiXCR run on the 5' RACE reads, TCRdb lists one record per CDR3 protein. The repertoire consists of 1.5 million to 2 million distinct CDR3 sequences, with more than 30% occurring once and the leading ten covering around 0.25%. The sample comprised cord blood. These receptors were obtained from a newborn girl in good health.

This chain's CDR3 is CASSSTSGKRHEQFF. The CDR3 DNA reads as TGTGCCAGCAGCTCGACTAGCGGGAAGAGACATGAGCAGTTCTTC. The rearrangement joins TRBV3-1 to TRBJ2-1, with 11 bases that match TRBD2. V lost 5 bases and J lost 8; bases outside the gene matches: 8. CDR3 length: 15 amino acids. CDR1 is LGHDT and CDR2 is YNNKEL in the germline V gene (reference sequence).

Note on this clonotype: A much larger clonotype is one base distant, so this may be a read error. The chain recombines TRBV12-3 or TRBV12-4 with TRBJ2-3; the match to TRBD2 covers 10 bases. This CDR3 contains 15 residues. For the CDR3, the DNA is TGTGCCAGCAGTTGGACTAGCGGACCCACAGATGCGCAGTATTTT. Translation gives CASSWTSGPTDAQYF.

The chain links TRBV28 to TRBJ2-1, with TRBD2 matching over 10 bases. The J call may be faulty, since TRBJ2-7 better matches the DNA end. This CDR3 comprises 16 residues. From germline, CDR1 is MDHEN and CDR2 SYDVKM. The CDR3: CASSPSSGSSYNEQYF. The CDR3, as DNA: TGTGCCAGCAGCCCATCTAGCGGGAGCTCCTACAATGAGCAGTACTTC.

This clonotype was seen a handful of times. The genes are TRBV27 and TRBJ2-3, with D possibly TRBD2 on 6 matching bases. Between the trimmed V and J ends, which lost 5 bases and 5 bases, there was a span of 14 bases. Germline CDR1 MNHEY, CDR2 SMNVEV (reference sequence). This CDR3 region has 14 residues. The CDR3 DNA follows: TGTGCCAGCAGTCCAAGGGAGGTTGAAGATACGCAGTATTTT. Its translation is CASSPREVEDTQYF.

The chain uses TRBV29-1 and TRBJ1-5; 8 bases are a match to TRBD1. The CDR3 is 16 residues long. V lost 7 bases and J lost 0; bases outside the gene matches: 11. Germline loops: CDR1 SQVTM, CDR2 ANQGSEA. The CDR3 nucleotides read TGCAGCGCCCCGGGACAGGACCCTTATAGCAATCAGCCCCAGCATTTT. It yields the protein CSAPGQDPYSNQPQHF.

This clonotype has just a few counts. The genes are TRBV29-1 and TRBJ2-3; unclear D gene. V was trimmed by 6 bases and J by 4 bases, leaving 8 bases between them. Germline CDR1 reads SQVTM; CDR2 reads ANQGSEA. CDR3 length: 11 residues. The CDR3 here is CSVALADTQYF. The CDR3, as DNA: TGCAGCGTGGCCTTGGCAGATACGCAGTATTTT.

The rearrangement joins TRBV12-3 or TRBV12-4 to TRBJ2-1, with TRBD2 identical over 7 bases. The junction had 6 bases not matched to a gene; V was cut back by 3 bases and J by 1 base. This CDR3 is 16 amino acids long. Here the CDR3 reads CASSFFDGGSYNEQFF. The CDR3 DNA follows: TGTGCCAGCAGTTTTTTTGACGGGGGGTCCTACAATGAGCAGTTCTTC.

The genes are TRBV6-1 and TRBJ2-3, with D possibly TRBD2 on 6 matching bases. Trimming took off 0 bases at V and 2 bases at J, with 12 bases between the two ends. There are 16 residues in the CDR3. Germline CDR1 is MNHNS and CDR2 is SASEGT. CDR3 protein: CASSEAGTSLTDTQYF. The DNA for the CDR3 is TGTGCCAGCAGTGAAGCGGGAACTAGCCTCACAGATACGCAGTATTTT.

This clonotype was recorded a few times. The chain is built from TRBV25-1 and TRBJ2-1, with 10 bases that match TRBD1. J was trimmed by 8 bases and V by 3 bases; bases with no gene match: 13. Germline-derived CDR1 and CDR2 are MGHDK and SYGVNS. The CDR3 is 17 residues long. The CDR3 DNA follows: TGTGCCAGCAGTGAGCCCCCGGGACAGGGGATTAGGGATGAGCAGTTCTTC. Translating it yields CASSEPPGQGIRDEQFF. Full variable domain (remainder filled in from reference TRBV25-1 and TRBJ2-1): EADIYQTPRYLVIGTGKKITLECSQTMGHDKMYWYQQDPGMELHLIHYSYGVNSTEKGDLSSESTVSRIRTEHFPLTLESARPSHTSQYLCASSEPPGQGIRDEQFFGPGTRLTVL.

This clonotype was picked up a small number of times. The chain joins TRBV20-1 to TRBJ2-1; 7 bases line up with TRBD2. The J call may be faulty, since TRBJ2-7 better matches the DNA end. There are 12 residues in the CDR3. CDR1 and CDR2 (germline): DFQATT, SNEGSKA (reference sequence). The CDR3 here is CSAGGLYNEQYF. CDR3 coding DNA: TGCAGTGCGGGAGGGCTCTACAATGAGCAGTACTTC.

This clonotype was picked up a small number of times. The chain couples TRBV2 to TRBJ2-7; the D is unclear. Germline CDR1 reads SNHLY; CDR2 reads FYNNEI. The ends were cut back, 6 bases at V and 3 bases at J, with 12 bases in the middle. The CDR3 totals 13 residues. CDR3 DNA: TGTGCCAGCAGAGAGTATGCGGTCTACGAGCAGTACTTC. Translation: CASREYAVYEQYF.

This clonotype was detected only a few times. This sequence joins TRBV6-1 and TRBJ2-7, with D perhaps matching TRBD2 (6 bases). CDR3 length equals 19 residues. Germline-derived CDR1 and CDR2 are MNHNS and SASEGT. The germline V and J ends were trimmed by 2 bases and 0 bases, with 23 bases remaining between them. DNA of the CDR3: TGTGCCAGCAGTGAACCCCCTGCCTGGCTTGGCGGGGCCTCCTACGAGCAGTACTTC. Its protein is CASSEPPAWLGGASYEQYF.

This rearrangement joins TRBV5-1 to TRBJ2-5; 7 bases are shared with TRBD2. There are 15 residues in the CDR3. V was clipped by 0 bases and J by 2 bases; unmatched bases: 4. Germline values: CDR1 SGHRS, CDR2 YFSETQ. The CDR3 spells CASSLGGDYQETQYF. CDR3 bases: TGCGCCAGCAGCTTGGGTGGGGACTATCAAGAGACCCAGTACTTC. The whole variable domain, remainder taken from reference TRBV5-1 and TRBJ2-5, is KAGVTQTPRYLIKTRGQQVTLSCSPISGHRSVSWYQQTPGQGLQFLFEYFSETQRNKGNFPGRFSGRQFSNSRSEMNVSTLELGDSALYLCASSLGGDYQETQYFGPGTRLLVL.

This clonotype occurred a few times. The chain employs TRBV20-1 and TRBJ1-4; maybe TRBD1 (5 bases). CDR3 length: 15 residues. Germline loops: CDR1 DFQATT, CDR2 SNEGSKA (reference sequence). The V end was cut by 0 bases, the J end by 4 bases, with 12 bases between. The CDR3 reads CSAREWGRGNEKLFF. For the CDR3, the DNA is TGCAGTGCTAGAGAATGGGGGAGGGGTAATGAAAAACTGTTTTTT.

The chain recombines TRBV4-1 with TRBJ2-5, with D perhaps TRBD2 (6 bases). The V gene's germline CDR1 is MGHRA and CDR2 YSYEKL. There are 17 residues in the CDR3. Between the trimmed V and J ends, which lost 4 bases and 11 bases, there was a span of 29 bases. The CDR3 is CASSLDLETGAHNEQYF. The DNA for the CDR3 is TGCGCCAGCAGCCTGGACTTAGAGACGGGAGCCCACAATGAGCAGTACTTC.

Comment on this clonotype: This may come from a read error, since a much larger clone is one base off. V usage is TRBV12-3 or TRBV12-4 and J usage is TRBJ2-7; perhaps TRBD2 as D (5 bases). With 7 bases removed from V and 7 bases from J, the gap between germline ends came to 20 bases. This CDR3 is 14 amino acids long. The CDR3 protein is CASTLPSSYNEQYF. In DNA form, the CDR3 reads TGTGCCAGCACACTTCCTAGCTCCTACAATGAGCAGTACTTC.

Notes on this clonotype: This may arise from a read error, as a much more abundant clone is one base away. The V call is TRBV29-1, the J call TRBJ2-7; D is perhaps TRBD2 (6 bases). The V end lost 0 bases, the J end lost 7 bases, and 16 bases lay between the germline ends. The CDR3 has 14 residues. The V gene's germline CDR1 is SQVTM and CDR2 ANQGSEA. As DNA, the CDR3 is TGCAGCGTTGAAGAGGTTAGCGGCAACAATGAGCAGTACTTC. It encodes CSVEEVSGNNEQYF.

Worth noting for this clonotype: This could be a read error, since a much larger clone is one nucleotide away. The J gene is TRBJ2-5, the V gene TRBV5-1; D gene unclear. Per germline, CDR1 SGHRS and CDR2 YFSETQ. V lost 0 bases to trimming and J lost 11 bases, with 11 bases between them. This CDR3 region has 12 residues. The CDR3 region has the DNA TGCGCCAGCAGCTTGGGAATACTGGGACAGTACTTC. Translating gives CASSLGILGQYF.

This sequence joins TRBV20-1 and TRBJ2-5; D ambiguous. CDR1 and CDR2 from the germline V gene are DFQATT and SNEGSKA (reference sequence). This CDR3 spans 13 amino acids. Between the trimmed V and J ends, which lost 8 bases and 11 bases, there was a span of 24 bases. The CDR3 reads CSSTERSYNEQYF. The CDR3 DNA reads as TGCAGTTCAACAGAGAGGTCCTACAATGAGCAGTACTTC.

J is TRBJ2-7 and V is TRBV18, with TRBD2 as a possible D gene (5 bases). The J call may be in error: the DNA end matches TRBJ2-5 better. The CDR3 consists of 14 residues. CDR1 is KGHSH and CDR2 is LQKENI in the germline V gene. The CDR3 spells CASSPRGCQETQYF. In nucleotides, the CDR3 is TGTGCCAGCTCACCAAGAGGGTGCCAAGAGACCCAGTACTTC.

V and J are TRBV4-1 and TRBJ1-3; unclear D gene. Germline values: CDR1 MGHRA, CDR2 YSYEKL. Trimming took off 0 bases at V and 2 bases at J, with 11 bases between the two ends. The CDR3 runs 16 residues. The CDR3 coding sequence is TGCGCCAGCAGCCAAGAGCCGACGCGGACTGGAAACACCATATATTTT. It specifies CASSQEPTRTGNTIYF.

This clonotype was observed a few times. The rearrangement joins TRBV20-1 to TRBJ1-5, with 8 positions matching TRBD1. Trimming cost V 5 bases and J 2 bases; bases outside gene matches: 14. The germline gives CDR1 DFQATT, CDR2 SNEGSKA (reference sequence). CDR3 length equals 17 residues. CDR3 residues: CSASDRGEGYGNQPQHF. The DNA of the CDR3 is TGCAGTGCTTCCGACAGGGGAGAGGGGTATGGCAATCAGCCCCAGCATTTT.